Included here is one TCR beta chain sequence, with context. The source of the sample is a study of blood T cell repertoires in COVID-19. Sequenced by immunoSEQ multiplex PCR; TCRdb stores in-frame clones only, minus some. The repertoire holds 310,000 or so clones, approximately 90% seen once, with roughly 8.9% in the top ten. The J segment lost 6 bases and the V segment lost 4 bases, leaving 15 bases of the junction unmatched. Germline V gives CDR1 SGHNT, CDR2 YYREEE (reference sequence). The length of the CDR3 is 17 residues. J is TRBJ2-5 and V is TRBV5-4, with 10 bases fitting TRBD2. The sample taken for sequencing was peripheral blood. This clonotype was sampled from a man between 25 and 39 years old with COVID-19, enrolled during active disease. In nucleotides, the CDR3 is TGTGCCAGCAGCCGAGGAAGCGGGAGGGCCCCCGAGAAGACCCAGTACTTC. Translation gives CASSRGSGRAPEKTQYF. Combining the CDR3 with reference TRBV5-4 and TRBJ2-5 gives the whole variable domain ETGVTQSPTHLIKTRGQQVTLRCSSQSGHNTVSWYQQALGQGPQFIFQYYREEENGRGNFPPRFSGLQFPNYSSELNVNALELDDSALYLCASSRGSGRAPEKTQYFGPGTRLLVL.